Detailed here is one T cell receptor (beta chain). Its matching antigen is unknown. The sample originates from a study of cytomegalovirus exposure and HLA in healthy donors. Study-wide points: Reported results showed that the classifier diagnosed cytomegalovirus status with high specificity and sensitivity. With DRB1 most and HLA-C fewest, TCR association rates differed between HLA loci in a later analysis.

The study ran its PCR with 60 Vbeta and 13 Jbeta primers. Profiled with immunoSEQ multiplex PCR; TCRdb holds only in-frame clones, not every one. The sample contains almost 200,000 clones, around three quarters of which appear only once. Sampled while nominally healthy, donors likely had unrecorded immune exposures. Germline V CDR1 and CDR2: MNHNS, SASEGT. CDR3 length equals 18 residues. V lost 2 bases to trimming and J lost 7 bases, with 24 bases between them. Sequencing input: PBMCs. The origin of this receptor is a woman aged 25-40 years in good health and CMV-seropositive. V is TRBV6-1 and J is TRBJ2-1; D may be TRBD2 (6 bases). The DNA of the CDR3 is TGTGCCAGCAGTGAAATGGGACTCGCTACGATGGCTGGAAATGAGCAGTTCTTC. Translated: CASSEMGLATMAGNEQFF.